The TCR beta chain under discussion was sequenced for a study of T cell changes during pregnancy in multiple sclerosis. The method was immunoSEQ multiplex PCR; TCRdb's version includes in-frame clones alone and lacks a portion of them. The sample contains 70,000 to 95,000 clones, around nine tenths of which appear only once. The CDR3 is made up of 14 amino acids. Germline values: CDR1 SGHNT, CDR2 YYREEE (reference sequence). V was trimmed by 2 bases and J by 2 bases, leaving 7 bases between them. The material was peripheral blood, obtained in the second trimester of pregnancy. The chain couples TRBV5-4 to TRBJ2-2; D is unresolved. The receptor's source is a female donor in good health, enrolled as a control in a pregnancy study. The CDR3, as DNA: TGTGCCAGCAGCTTCGGTCGAAACACCGGGGAGCTGTTTTTT. Protein: CASSFGRNTGELFF.